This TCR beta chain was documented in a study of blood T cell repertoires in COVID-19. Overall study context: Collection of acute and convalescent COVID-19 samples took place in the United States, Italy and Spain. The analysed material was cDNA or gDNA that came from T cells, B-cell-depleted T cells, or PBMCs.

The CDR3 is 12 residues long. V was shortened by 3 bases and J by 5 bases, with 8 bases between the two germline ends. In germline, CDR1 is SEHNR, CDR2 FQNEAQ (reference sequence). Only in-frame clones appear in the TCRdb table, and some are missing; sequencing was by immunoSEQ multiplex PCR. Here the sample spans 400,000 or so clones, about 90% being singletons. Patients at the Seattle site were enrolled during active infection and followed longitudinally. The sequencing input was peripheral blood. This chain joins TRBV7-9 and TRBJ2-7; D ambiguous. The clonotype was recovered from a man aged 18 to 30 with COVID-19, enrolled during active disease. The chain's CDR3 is CASSFGHDEQYF. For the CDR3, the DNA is TGTGCCAGCAGCTTTGGGCACGACGAGCAGTACTTC.